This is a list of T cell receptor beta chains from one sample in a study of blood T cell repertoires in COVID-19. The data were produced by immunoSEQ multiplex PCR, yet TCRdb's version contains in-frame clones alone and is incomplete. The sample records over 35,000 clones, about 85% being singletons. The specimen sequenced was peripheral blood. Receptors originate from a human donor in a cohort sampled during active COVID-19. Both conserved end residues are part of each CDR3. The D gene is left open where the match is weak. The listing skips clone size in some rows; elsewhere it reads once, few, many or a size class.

CASSEFVTGGNGYTF | TGTGCCAGCAGTGAATTTGTGACAGGAGGCAATGGCTACACCTTC | TRBJ1-2 | - | - | TRBV25-1
CAISPGGDEKLFF | TGTGCCATCAGCCCCGGGGGGGATGAAAAACTGTTTTTT | TRBJ1-4 | - | - | TRBV10-3
CASSPDKRNTIYF | TGTGCCAGCTCACCAGATAAGCGGAACACCATATATTTT | TRBJ1-3 | - | once | TRBV18
CASSLEEVREAFF | TGTGCCAGCAGCTTAGAGGAGGTCAGGGAAGCTTTCTTT | TRBJ1-1 | - | few | TRBV11-1
CASSLSGAAGGNTIYF | TGTGCCAGCAGTTTATCTGGGGCGGCAGGTGGAAACACCATATATTTT | TRBJ1-3 | - | - | TRBV27
CAWSFRDRANYGYTF | TGTGCCTGGAGTTTCCGGGACAGAGCTAACTATGGCTACACCTTC | TRBJ1-2 | TRBD1 | few | TRBV30
CASSPTGLGEKLFF | TGTGCCAGCAGCCCGACAGGTTTGGGTGAAAAACTGTTTTTT | TRBJ1-4 | - | - | TRBV5-6
CASTDSPSGIYNEQFF | TGTGCCAGCACGGACTCTCCCAGTGGAATCTACAATGAGCAGTTCTTC | TRBJ2-1 | - | - | TRBV7-9
CASTIAGLGGYTF | TGTGCCAGCACTATAGCTGGGTTAGGTGGCTACACCTTC | TRBJ1-2 | - | - | TRBV7-9
CASSPRRGQGYTF | TGTGCCAGCAGCCCCCGGAGGGGGCAAGGCTACACCTTC | TRBJ1-2 | TRBD1 | - | TRBV7-9
CSVRERYEQYF | TGCAGCGTCCGGGAGAGATACGAGCAGTACTTC | TRBJ2-7 | - | - | TRBV29-1
CASSPLAGVEQFF | TGTGCCAGCAGCCCGTTAGCGGGGGTAGAGCAGTTCTTC | TRBJ2-1 | TRBD2 | - | TRBV6-4
CASSYGQGEAFF | TGTGCCAGCAGTTATGGACAGGGCGAAGCTTTCTTT | TRBJ1-1 | TRBD1 | - | TRBV6-5
CASEGGQSGGTYNEQFF | TGCGCCAGCGAGGGAGGTCAAAGCGGGGGGACCTACAATGAGCAGTTCTTC | TRBJ2-1 | TRBD2 | - | TRBV5-1
CAWMETGPNQPQHF | TGTGCCTGGATGGAGACAGGTCCCAATCAGCCCCAGCATTTT | TRBJ1-5 | - | few | TRBV30
CASSLASSGTNYGYTF | TGTGCCAGCAGCTTAGCGTCGTCAGGGACAAACTATGGCTACACCTTC | TRBJ1-2 | - | - | TRBV7-2
CASSTGQGREKLFF | TGTGCCAGCAGCACTGGACAGGGTCGAGAAAAACTGTTTTTT | TRBJ1-4 | TRBD1 | - | TRBV9
CASSYPTLLNQPQHF | TGTGCCAGCAGTTACCCGACTCTACTAAATCAGCCCCAGCATTTT | TRBJ1-5 | - | - | TRBV6-6
CASHRAGNTIYF | TGTGCCAGTCACCGGGCTGGAAACACCATATATTTT | TRBJ1-3 | - | - | TRBV12-3/TRBV12-4
CASSQVQDSEQFF | TGTGCCAGCAGCCAAGTTCAGGATTCCGAGCAGTTCTTC | TRBJ2-1 | - | - | TRBV3-1/TRBV3-2
CASSRLAGGRTDTQYF | TGTGCCAGCAGCCGTCTAGCGGGGGGGCGCACAGATACGCAGTATTTT | TRBJ2-3 | TRBD2 | - | TRBV3-1/TRBV3-2
CASSDSRGGSGNTIYF | TGTGCCAGCAGTGACTCGCGAGGTGGATCTGGAAACACCATATATTTT | TRBJ1-3 | - | - | TRBV6-4